A selection of T cell receptor beta chains follows, all from one sample in a study of blood T cell repertoires in COVID-19. Profiled with immunoSEQ multiplex PCR; TCRdb holds only in-frame clones, not every one. The sample has 200,000 to 250,000 clones; 82% are singletons. Material: peripheral blood. The receptors derive from a woman of 80 years or more with COVID-19, enrolled during active disease. The CDR3 runs from the conserved cysteine through the conserved F or W. A D gene is named only where the DNA matches it firmly. Clone sizes are given selectively: once, few, many, or a class where the clone is expanded.

CDR3nt,CDR3aa,v_gene,abundance,d_gene,j_gene
TGTGCCAGCAGCGCAACGACAGGACGGACCTACGAGCAGTACTTC,CASSATTGRTYEQYF,TRBV7-8,NA,NA,TRBJ2-7
TGTGCCAGCAGCGAGATGGGACAGGTGTACAATGAGCAGTTCTTC,CASSEMGQVYNEQFF,TRBV9,few,TRBD1,TRBJ2-1
TGCGCCAGCAGCCAAGTTTTGAGAGGTCAGGGGTCCACAGATACGCAGTATTTT,CASSQVLRGQGSTDTQYF,TRBV4-1,NA,NA,TRBJ2-3
TGTGCCAGCAGTGAAAGCAGGGGTGGAAACACCATATATTTT,CASSESRGGNTIYF,TRBV6-1,few,NA,TRBJ1-3
TGTGCCCCCGGGGAGACCCAGTACTTC,CAPGETQYF,TRBV28,NA,NA,TRBJ2-5
TGTGCCAGCAGCCGTTTTTTTGGAGAGACAGATACGCAGTATTTT,CASSRFFGETDTQYF,TRBV6-5,NA,NA,TRBJ2-3
TGTGCCAGCAGCCCGGGACTAGCGGCAGGAGTTCCCCAGTACTTC,CASSPGLAAGVPQYF,TRBV7-2,NA,TRBD2,TRBJ2-5
TGTGCCTGGAGTAGGGGACTTGCCTACGAGCAGTACTTC,CAWSRGLAYEQYF,TRBV30,once,NA,TRBJ2-7
TGTGCCACCAGCAGAGGGCCAGGGGACGGCTACACCTTC,CATSRGPGDGYTF,TRBV15,NA,NA,TRBJ1-2
TGTGCCAGCAGCTTAGATTGGGCTGCAGATACGCAGTATTTT,CASSLDWAADTQYF,TRBV11-2,NA,NA,TRBJ2-3
TGCGCCAGCAGCTTGAACCCTAGCGGGGGGTTCACAGATACGCAGTATTTT,CASSLNPSGGFTDTQYF,TRBV5-1,NA,TRBD2,TRBJ2-3
TGTGCCAGCAGCCAAGGAGGGATGGGAAACACCATATATTTT,CASSQGGMGNTIYF,TRBV14,once,NA,TRBJ1-3
TGTGCCAGCAGTGATGAGGGAGGAGATGGCTACACCTTC,CASSDEGGDGYTF,TRBV6-1,NA,NA,TRBJ1-2
TGTGCCAGCAGCCCTGGAGGCGAGCGCCTTTATGGCTACACCTTC,CASSPGGERLYGYTF,TRBV28,NA,NA,TRBJ1-2
TGCGCCAGCAGCCCACGGGGGGGCAGATCAGATACGCAGTATTTT,CASSPRGGRSDTQYF,TRBV5-1,NA,TRBD2,TRBJ2-3
TGTGCCAGCAGAGGACAGGGATTGACCGGGGAGCTGTTTTTT,CASRGQGLTGELFF,TRBV9,NA,TRBD1,TRBJ2-2
TGTGCCAGCAGTGGACAGGGGGCTGCGGCTAATGAAAAACTGTTTTTT,CASSGQGAAANEKLFF,TRBV6-2/TRBV6-3,NA,TRBD1,TRBJ1-4